This T cell receptor (beta chain) was recovered during a study of cytomegalovirus exposure and HLA in healthy donors. Study results and caveats: A later look showed TCR association rates differing by HLA locus, highest for DRB1 and lowest for HLA-C.

The CDR3 has 15 residues. The V end lost 7 bases, the J end lost 0 bases, and 12 bases lay between the germline ends. Germline V gene data show CDR1 as SNHLY and CDR2 as FYNNEI. A multiplex PCR was run with 60 Vbeta primers and 13 Jbeta primers. Method: immunoSEQ multiplex PCR; TCRdb's copy keeps in-frame clones and lacks some. The table includes under 120,000 clones, 60% to 85% detected once. In the case of this clone: Its target is not known.

The chain carries TRBV2 and TRBJ1-4; D might be TRBD1 (6 bases). The material sequenced was PBMCs. This clonotype was obtained from a female donor in good health and CMV-seropositive. The CDR3 bases are TGTGCCAGCAACCTAGGGGGTGCAACTAATGAAAAACTGTTTTTT. It translates to CASNLGGATNEKLFF.